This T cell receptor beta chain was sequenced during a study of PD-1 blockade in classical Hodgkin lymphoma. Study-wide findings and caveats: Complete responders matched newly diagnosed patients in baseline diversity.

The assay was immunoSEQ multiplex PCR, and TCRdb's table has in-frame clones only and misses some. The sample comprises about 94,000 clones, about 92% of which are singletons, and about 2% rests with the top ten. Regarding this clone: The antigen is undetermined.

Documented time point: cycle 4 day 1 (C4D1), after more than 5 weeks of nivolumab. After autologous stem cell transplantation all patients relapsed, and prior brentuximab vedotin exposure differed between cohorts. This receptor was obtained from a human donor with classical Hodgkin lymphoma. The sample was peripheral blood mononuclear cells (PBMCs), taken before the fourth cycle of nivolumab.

This CDR3 is CASSLVGPNTGELFF. DNA of the CDR3: TGCGCCAGCAGCTTGGTAGGCCCGAACACCGGGGAGCTGTTTTTT. The rearrangement links TRBV5-1 to TRBJ2-2; D remains unclear. The V gene's germline CDR1 is SGHRS and CDR2 YFSETQ. This CDR3 contains 15 residues. V lost 0 bases, J lost 0 bases, and 6 bases lay in between.